One and the same sample provided the 3 T cell receptor beta chains below, sequenced in a study of T cell repertoires in cytomegalovirus infection. Antigens of these TCRs are unknown. TCRdb processed the reads anew with MiXCR; each CDR3 protein has one entry. The table has hundreds of thousands of distinct CDR3 sequences, around 30% seen once. Specimen: cultured PBMCs, collected from culture after CMV antigen stimulation. These receptors all come from a human donor in good health (CMV status not recorded). Some clones in this sample may be carry-over from other donors' samples.

The rearrangement joins TRBV7-8 to TRBJ1-1; TRBD1 matches at 8 bases. V was pared by 6 bases and J by 5 bases, with 14 bases of the junction left unmatched. Germline V gene sequence: CDR1 SGHVS, CDR2 FQNEAQ. The CDR3 is made up of 16 amino acids. CDR3 residues: CASSQDRVLYGTEAFF. The CDR3 bases are TGTGCCAGCAGTCAGGACAGGGTCCTGTATGGGACTGAAGCTTTCTTT.

This clonotype was observed a handful of times. The genes are TRBV10-3 and TRBJ2-1; D call uncertain. The CDR3 is 14 amino acids. The germline gives CDR1 ENHRY, CDR2 SYGVKD. V lost 3 bases and J lost 5, with 11 bases in between. CDR3 residues: CAISDILGNNEQFF. The CDR3 bases are TGTGCCATCAGTGATATCCTGGGGAACAATGAGCAGTTCTTC.

This chain links TRBV6-8 with TRBJ2-7; D call uncertain. V gave up 2 bases and J gave up 3 bases, with 20 bases separating them. Germline CDR1 is MNHGY and CDR2 is SAAAGT. The length of the CDR3 is 17 residues. The CDR3 DNA sequence: TGTGCCAGCAGTTACGCTAACTGGATGACACGCGGCTACGAGCAGTACTTC. Amino acids: CASSYANWMTRGYEQYF.